The 5 T cell receptor beta chains below come from one sample, sequenced in a study of yellow fever vaccine responses in identical twins. One entry per CDR3 protein results from TCRdb running MiXCR on the RT-PCR reads. This sample carries 9,900 or so distinct CDR3 sequences, 75% to 90% of them seen once, and the ten largest clones take 2% to 2.5%. This specimen consisted of T cells from blood (PBMCs), unsorted or a sorted subset (not recorded which), obtained before or after yellow fever vaccination (not recorded which). The receptors stem from a woman aged 18-29 years who received the yellow fever vaccine.

The chain is built from TRBV4-1 and TRBJ1-1; no clear D gene. Germline CDR1 and CDR2: MGHRA and YSYEKL. The CDR3 extends over 13 amino acids. Trimming removed 0 bases at V and 4 bases at J, with 6 bases between. CDR3: CASSQEQTTEAFF. As DNA, the CDR3 is TGCGCCAGCAGCCAAGAACAGACCACTGAAGCTTTCTTT.

This sequence joins TRBV19 and TRBJ1-5, with D uncertain. Germline V CDR1 and CDR2: LNHDA, SQIVND (reference sequence). This CDR3 has 12 residues. V lost 1 base, J lost 7 bases, and 5 bases lay in between. The CDR3 protein is CASSIGGQPQHF. The CDR3 DNA reads TGTGCCAGTAGTATAGGAGGACAGCCCCAGCATTTT.

The rearrangement joins TRBV5-1 to TRBJ2-5; possible D gene TRBD1, 5 bases. The CDR3 length is 13 residues. Trimming pared 6 bases from V and 5 bases from J, leaving 14 bases between. Germline lookup yields CDR1 SGHRS and CDR2 YFSETQ. Written as DNA, the CDR3 is TGCGCCAGCACGCTGGGGCTGCGGGAGACCCAGTACTTC. This gives the protein CASTLGLRETQYF.

The chain combines TRBV5-1 with TRBJ2-2, with 7 nucleotides matching TRBD2. V dropped 0 bases and J dropped 3; count of bases not matched to a gene: 11. Per germline, CDR1 SGHRS and CDR2 YFSETQ. The CDR3 contains 18 residues. CDR3 nucleotide sequence: TGCGCCAGCAGCTTGGCGCGAGCGGGAATATCGGACACCGGGGAGCTGTTTTTT. It translates to CASSLARAGISDTGELFF. Variable domain in full (rest from reference TRBV5-1 and TRBJ2-2): KAGVTQTPRYLIKTRGQQVTLSCSPISGHRSVSWYQQTPGQGLQFLFEYFSETQRNKGNFPGRFSGRQFSNSRSEMNVSTLELGDSALYLCASSLARAGISDTGELFFGEGSRLTVL.

The chain links TRBV13 to TRBJ2-2; D tentatively reads TRBD1 or TRBD2 (5 bases each). V was pared by 4 bases and J by 4 bases, with 10 bases between. The germline CDR1 and CDR2 sequences are PRHDT and FYEKMQ (reference sequence). CDR3 length: 14 amino acids. CDR3 residues: CASSSGTSTGELFF. In DNA, the CDR3 is TGTGCCAGCAGCTCCGGGACCTCCACCGGGGAGCTGTTTTTT.